These 32 T cell receptor beta chains originate from one sample sequenced in a study of OX40 agonist ivuxolimab in advanced cancers. Sequenced by immunoSEQ multiplex PCR; TCRdb stores in-frame clones only, minus some. The table records approximately 89,000 clones, roughly 90% of them present only once. Sequenced material: CD4+ or CD8+ T cells sorted from blood, taken in a trial of the OX40 agonist ivuxolimab. These receptors were obtained from an adult with an advanced solid tumor such as melanoma, head and neck, liver or kidney cancer.

The chain links TRBV14 to TRBJ2-2; D remains ambiguous. The CDR3 runs 14 residues. The germline V gene encodes CDR1 SGHDN and CDR2 FVKESK. V dropped 4 bases and J dropped 7 bases, with 13 bases sitting between them. CDR3 coding DNA: TGTGCCAGCAGCCTAGGCCCCGCGGTCGGGGAGCTGTTTTTT. Translated: CASSLGPAVGELFF.

This clone was found a few times. The rearrangement joins TRBV29-1 to TRBJ1-1; TRBD1 aligns across 7 bases. Unmatched junction bases numbered 8, after V lost 5 bases and J lost 8 bases. Germline CDR1 and CDR2: SQVTM and ANQGSEA. The CDR3 spans 12 residues. CDR3 DNA: TGCAGCGTTCTACAGGGGAGGGGAGAAGCTTTCTTT. Residues: CSVLQGRGEAFF.

The rearrangement links TRBV5-4 to TRBJ2-2, with D perhaps being TRBD1 or TRBD2 (7 bases each). This CDR3 has 16 amino acids. Germline CDR1 is SGHNT and CDR2 is YYREEE (reference sequence). Trimming shortened V by 1 base and J by 4 bases, and 14 bases separated the two germline ends. The DNA of the CDR3 is TGTGCCAGCAGCTTGCAACAGGGGAGGGGCACCGGGGAGCTGTTTTTT. It translates to CASSLQQGRGTGELFF.

The chain combines TRBV5-5 with TRBJ2-5; D may be TRBD1 (6 bases). The CDR3 length is 13 residues. The V end lost 4 bases, the J end lost 2 bases, and 9 bases lay between the germline ends. CDR1 SGHKS and CDR2 YYEKEE come from the germline V gene (reference sequence). CDR3 loop: CASSRGQQETQYF. CDR3 in DNA: TGTGCCAGCAGCAGAGGACAGCAAGAGACCCAGTACTTC. Using reference TRBV5-5 and TRBJ2-5 for the parts outside the CDR3, the full variable domain is DAGVTQSPTHLIKTRGQQVTLRCSPISGHKSVSWYQQVLGQGPQFIFQYYEKEERGRGNFPDRFSARQFPNYSSELNVNALLLGDSALYLCASSRGQQETQYFGPGTRLLVL.

V usage is TRBV18 and J usage is TRBJ2-3; 11 positions match TRBD2. Germline CDR1 KGHSH, CDR2 LQKENI. The CDR3 contains 15 residues. Germline trimming cut 3 bases from V and 5 bases from J; bases unmatched to any gene: 4. CDR3 residues: CASSPTSGDLDTQYF. Written as DNA, the CDR3 is TGTGCCAGCTCACCGACTAGCGGGGACTTAGATACGCAGTATTTT.

This clone was seen only a few times. CDR3 in DNA: TGTGCCAGCAAGACGGGACAGGGTGTCCATGGCTACACCTTC. Translated: CASKTGQGVHGYTF. The rearrangement joins TRBV2 to TRBJ1-2, with 9 bases that match TRBD1. The junction had 9 bases not matched to a gene; V was cut back by 7 bases and J by 6 bases. Germline lookup yields CDR1 SNHLY and CDR2 FYNNEI. The CDR3 runs 14 residues.

The CDR3 sequence: CASSPRTNTGELFF. Written as DNA, the CDR3 is TGTGCCAGCAGCCCCCGGACTAACACCGGGGAGCTGTTTTTT. The V gene is TRBV7-3, the J gene TRBJ2-2; tentative D call: TRBD2 (5 bases). This CDR3 region has 14 residues. Germline values: CDR1 SGHTA, CDR2 FQGTGA. V lost 5 bases and J lost 2, with 9 bases in between.

J is TRBJ2-7 and V is TRBV6-1; D is ambiguous. Trimming pared 0 bases from V and 1 base from J, leaving 4 bases between. CDR1 is MNHNS, CDR2 SASEGT, per germline. The CDR3 has 13 amino acids. The CDR3 DNA is TGTGCCAGCAGTGAAGCGCCTTCCTACGAGCAGTACTTC. This codes for CASSEAPSYEQYF.

In nucleotides, the CDR3 is TGTGCCAGCAGCTCACCCCAGCGAGAACAGGGGTCAAGCGGCTACGAGCAGTACTTC. Its translation is CASSSPQREQGSSGYEQYF. The genes are TRBV7-9 and TRBJ2-7; 7 nucleotides line up with TRBD1. The CDR3 spans 19 residues. Germline CDR1 reads SEHNR; CDR2 reads FQNEAQ (reference sequence). Trimming at V came to 4 bases and at J to 3 bases, leaving 21 bases not matched to a gene.

This chain uses TRBV7-6 with TRBJ1-5; D unresolved. Germline V lookup: CDR1 SGHVS, CDR2 FNYEAQ. The V end lost 4 bases, the J end lost 4 bases, and 5 bases lay between the germline ends. The CDR3 length is 12 residues. CDR3 nucleotide sequence: TGTGCCAGCAGCTCCCCGAATCAGCCCCAGCATTTT. Translation: CASSSPNQPQHF.

The rearrangement joins TRBV2 to TRBJ1-3; D is undetermined. Trimming removed 0 bases from V and 7 bases from J, with 7 bases in between. The V gene's germline CDR1 is SNHLY and CDR2 FYNNEI. The CDR3 is made up of 13 amino acids. CDR3 sequence: CASSEALHNTIYF. The CDR3 coding sequence is TGTGCCAGCAGTGAAGCGCTTCATAACACCATATATTTT.

This rearrangement joins TRBV5-5 to TRBJ2-2; no firm D call. The V and J ends lost 1 base and 0 bases respectively, with 10 bases between them. From germline, CDR1 is SGHKS and CDR2 YYEKEE (reference sequence). CDR3 length equals 16 residues. CDR3 region: CASSLRSAANTGELFF. The CDR3 coding sequence is TGTGCCAGCAGCTTGCGGTCGGCGGCGAACACCGGGGAGCTGTTTTTT.

The genes are TRBV6-1 and TRBJ2-7; 11 bases align to TRBD1. The length of the CDR3 is 14 residues. J lost 5 bases, V lost 4 bases, and 4 bases had no gene match. Germline V lookup: CDR1 MNHNS, CDR2 SASEGT. CDR3 sequence (DNA): TGTGCCAGCAGTGGGACAGGGGGCGCGAACGAGCAGTACTTC. It codes for CASSGTGGANEQYF.

V is TRBV6-5 and J is TRBJ1-2, with D maybe TRBD1 (5 bases). Germline lookup yields CDR1 MNHEY and CDR2 SVGAGI. The CDR3 is made up of 12 amino acids. V lost 8 bases and J lost 4, with 11 bases in between. CDR3 sequence (DNA): TGTGCCAGCTTTGACAGCCCCTATGGCTACACCTTC. This gives the protein CASFDSPYGYTF.

The chain links TRBV18 to TRBJ2-1; 12 nucleotides agree with TRBD2. This CDR3 is built from 16 residues. The J segment lost 4 bases and the V segment lost 5 bases, leaving 6 bases of the junction unmatched. Germline lookup yields CDR1 KGHSH and CDR2 LQKENI. The CDR3 DNA reads TGTGCCAGCTCATCAGCCGGGACTAGCGGGTACAATGAGCAGTTCTTC. Translated, it gives CASSSAGTSGYNEQFF.

This chain connects TRBV11-2 to TRBJ1-3; no definite D call. Trimming took 5 bases from V and 2 from J, leaving 7 bases between them. CDR3 size: 13 residues. In germline, CDR1 is SGHAT, CDR2 FQNNGV. The CDR3 reads CASSPLPGNTIYF. CDR3 sequence (DNA): TGTGCCAGCAGCCCATTACCTGGAAACACCATATATTTT.

This chain joins TRBV7-6 and TRBJ2-7; no clear D. Germline V CDR1 and CDR2: SGHVS, FNYEAQ. The length of the CDR3 is 13 residues. The germline V and J ends were trimmed by 4 bases and 0 bases, with 7 bases remaining between them. CDR3 amino acids: CASSSGSSYEQYF. CDR3 in DNA: TGTGCCAGCAGCTCCGGTAGCTCCTACGAGCAGTACTTC.

The chain carries TRBV18 and TRBJ2-2, with 9 bases that match TRBD1. Germline V gene sequence: CDR1 KGHSH, CDR2 LQKENI. The V gene end was trimmed by 6 bases and the J gene end by 5 bases; junction bases not matched to a gene: 7. CDR3 length: 15 residues. In DNA form, the CDR3 reads TGTGCCAGCTCCAGAAGACAGGGGGATACCGGGGAGCTGTTTTTT. It translates to CASSRRQGDTGELFF.

V is TRBV9 and J is TRBJ1-2, with D hard to call. V was pared by 0 bases and J by 8 bases, with 20 bases between. The length of the CDR3 is 16 residues. Germline-derived CDR1 and CDR2 are SGDLS and YYNGEE. DNA for the CDR3: TGTGCCAGCAGCGTAGAACGTAGACTCACGGGCTGGGGCTACACCTTC. This translates into CASSVERRLTGWGYTF. Variable domain in full (rest from reference TRBV9 and TRBJ1-2): DSGVTQTPKHLITATGQRVTLRCSPRSGDLSVYWYQQSLDQGLQFLIQYYNGEERAKGNILERFSAQQFPDLHSELNLSSLELGDSALYFCASSVERRLTGWGYTFGSGTRLTVV.

This chain joins TRBV7-2 and TRBJ2-3; 8 positions agree with TRBD1. The CDR3 length is 17 residues. From germline, CDR1 is SGHTA and CDR2 FQGNSA. V shed 5 bases and J 2 bases; nucleotides not matched to a gene: 12. The CDR3 sequence is CASSREPGQAITDTQYF. The CDR3 DNA reads TGTGCCAGCAGCCGGGAACCGGGACAGGCGATCACAGATACGCAGTATTTT. Combining the CDR3 with reference TRBV7-2 and TRBJ2-3 gives the whole variable domain GAGVSQSPSNKVTEKGKDVELRCDPISGHTALYWYRQSLGQGLEFLIYFQGNSAPDKSGLPSDRFSAERTGGSVSTLTIQRTQQEDSAVYLCASSREPGQAITDTQYFGPGTRLTVL.

The J gene is TRBJ1-3, the V gene TRBV7-8; no clear D gene. Per the germline V gene, CDR1 is SGHVS and CDR2 is FQNEAQ. This CDR3 contains 16 residues. Trimming stripped 2 bases from V and 0 bases from J, with 11 bases between. CDR3 nucleotide sequence: TGTGCCAGCAGCTTACGCCTGGGTAGCTCTGGAAACACCATATATTTT. Its translation: CASSLRLGSSGNTIYF.

The chain carries TRBV27 and TRBJ2-1; 8 bases fit TRBD1. Germline CDR1 is MNHEY and CDR2 is SMNVEV (reference sequence). This CDR3 spans 16 amino acids. The junction had 10 bases not matched to a gene; V was cut back by 5 bases and J by 4 bases. CDR3 coding DNA: TGTGCCAGCAGTCGCGACTCCGGGACAGGTTACAATGAGCAGTTCTTC. This gives the protein CASSRDSGTGYNEQFF.

This clone was detected only once. The chain has TRBV30 and TRBJ2-7, with D possibly TRBD2 on 5 matching bases. This CDR3 is 12 amino acids long. The germline V and J ends were trimmed by 0 bases and 7 bases, with 10 bases remaining between them. Germline V gene data show CDR1 as GTSNPN and CDR2 as SVGIG (reference sequence). The CDR3 is CAWSVARGEQYF. CDR3 coding DNA: TGTGCCTGGAGTGTCGCCCGAGGGGAGCAGTACTTC. The variable domain in full, completed from reference TRBV30 and TRBJ2-7, reads SQTIHQWPATLVQPVGSPLSLECTVEGTSNPNLYWYRQAAGRGLQLLFYSVGIGQISSEVPQNLSASRPQDRQFILSSKKLLLSDSGFYLCAWSVARGEQYFGPGTRLTVT.

This chain links TRBV2 with TRBJ2-7; TRBD2 matches 10 bases. J was trimmed by 1 base and V by 7 bases; bases with no gene match: 10. The germline gives CDR1 SNHLY, CDR2 FYNNEI. This CDR3 is built from 16 residues. CDR3 DNA: TGTGCCAGCACTACCTCCCCTAGCGGGGGTTCCTACGAGCAGTACTTC. It yields the protein CASTTSPSGGSYEQYF.

J is TRBJ2-2 and V is TRBV2, with TRBD1 identical over 10 bases. V lost 6 bases and J lost 5; bases outside the gene matches: 3. The CDR3 spans 14 residues. Germline V CDR1 and CDR2: SNHLY, FYNNEI. CDR3 amino acids: CASSRDRGTGELFF. CDR3 nucleotides: TGTGCCAGCAGCCGGGACAGGGGAACCGGGGAGCTGTTTTTT.

The chain recombines TRBV7-2 with TRBJ2-3, with D unclear. V was clipped by 5 bases and J by 7 bases, with 16 bases between them. Germline V gene data show CDR1 as SGHTA and CDR2 as FQGNSA. This CDR3 has 14 residues. The CDR3 DNA is TGTGCCAGCAGCCCTTCCCCGGACGTAAATACGCAGTATTTT. Translating gives CASSPSPDVNTQYF. Supplemented by reference TRBV7-2 and TRBJ2-3, the full variable domain reads GAGVSQSPSNKVTEKGKDVELRCDPISGHTALYWYRQSLGQGLEFLIYFQGNSAPDKSGLPSDRFSAERTGGSVSTLTIQRTQQEDSAVYLCASSPSPDVNTQYFGPGTRLTVL.

This chain links TRBV5-5 with TRBJ2-1; D gene unclear. Trimming removed 1 base at V and 5 bases at J, with 7 bases between. Germline V gene data show CDR1 as SGHKS and CDR2 as YYEKEE (reference sequence). CDR3 length equals 13 residues. This chain's CDR3 is CASSLYGDNEQFF. The CDR3 DNA is TGTGCCAGCAGCTTGTATGGGGACAATGAGCAGTTCTTC.

V is TRBV5-6 and J is TRBJ1-4; TRBD1 agrees at 7 bases. With V trimmed by 0 bases and J by 8 bases, 7 bases remained unmatched. The CDR3 has 15 residues. Germline CDR1 and CDR2: SGHDT and YYEEEE. CDR3 in amino acids: CASSLGQGRWEKLFF. The CDR3 region has the DNA TGTGCCAGCAGCTTGGGACAGGGACGTTGGGAAAAACTGTTTTTT.

The chain employs TRBV7-3 and TRBJ2-2, with TRBD2 identical over 12 bases. Per the germline V gene, CDR1 is SGHTA and CDR2 is FQGTGA. V shed 7 bases, J shed 7 bases, and the junction held 7 bases outside the gene matches. This CDR3 spans 15 amino acids. This CDR3 is CASTQTSGGGGELFF. The CDR3 nucleotides are TGTGCCAGCACCCAGACTAGCGGGGGTGGCGGGGAGCTGTTTTTT. The full variable domain, rest sourced from reference TRBV7-3 and TRBJ2-2, is GAGVSQTPSNKVTEKGKYVELRCDPISGHTALYWYRQSLGQGPEFLIYFQGTGAADDSGLPNDRFFAVRPEGSVSTLKIQRTERGDSAVYLCASTQTSGGGGELFFGEGSRLTVL.

Here the CDR3 reads CASSSPTVSGNTIYF. In nucleotides, the CDR3 is TGTGCCAGCAGCTCCCCCACTGTCTCTGGAAACACCATATATTTT. J is TRBJ1-3 and V is TRBV7-8; D unresolved. Trimming shortened V by 4 bases and J by 0 bases, and 10 bases separated the two germline ends. The CDR3 sequence is 15 residues long. Germline loops: CDR1 SGHVS, CDR2 FQNEAQ.

V gene TRBV5-1 combines with J gene TRBJ1-2; 7 bases match TRBD1. CDR1 and CDR2 (germline): SGHRS, YFSETQ. This CDR3 spans 14 amino acids. J lost 6 bases, V lost 4 bases, and 9 bases had no gene match. In nucleotides, the CDR3 is TGCGCCAGCAGCCCACAGGGGACGGGGGATGGCTACACCTTC. Protein: CASSPQGTGDGYTF.

The rearrangement links TRBV19 to TRBJ2-7; D remains unclear. The germline CDR1 and CDR2 sequences are LNHDA and SQIVND (reference sequence). This CDR3 contains 14 residues. V was pared by 3 bases and J by 4 bases, with 13 bases between. Here the CDR3 DNA reads TGTGCCAGTAGTATCACTTGGAAGGGTTACGAGCAGTACTTC. This sequence encodes CASSITWKGYEQYF.